Below are 32 T cell receptor beta chains sequenced from a single sample in a study of blood T cell repertoires in COVID-19. The repertoire was sequenced with immunoSEQ multiplex PCR; TCRdb's copy has only in-frame clones and lacks some. Of roughly 180,000 clones in the sample, about nine tenths were seen once. The sequenced sample was PBMCs or T cells enriched from blood (not recorded which). Receptors were obtained from a woman in her 30s who had recovered from COVID-19.

CDR3 in amino acids: CASSRLRGTGELFF. The CDR3 DNA reads as TGTGCCAGCAGCCGCCTCAGGGGCACCGGGGAGCTGTTTTTT. The J gene is TRBJ2-2, the V gene TRBV6-2 or TRBV6-3; maybe TRBD1 (6 bases). CDR3 length equals 14 residues. Looked up from germline, CDR1 is MNHEY and CDR2 is SVGEGT. Trimming took 6 bases from V and 4 from J, leaving 12 bases between them.

The genes are TRBV7-9 and TRBJ2-3; D unresolved. CDR1 and CDR2 (germline): SEHNR, FQNEAQ (reference sequence). CDR3 length equals 15 residues. V was clipped by 4 bases and J by 5 bases, with 16 bases between them. The DNA for the CDR3 is TGTGCCAGCAGCTACCGTGGGCAGGTGGAAGATACGCAGTATTTT. It yields the protein CASSYRGQVEDTQYF.

The chain has TRBV15 and TRBJ2-7; D perhaps matches TRBD1 (5 bases). CDR1 LNHNV and CDR2 YYDKDF come from the germline V gene (reference sequence). The CDR3 runs to 15 residues. Trimming removed 0 bases from V and 6 bases from J, with 15 bases in between. Written as DNA, the CDR3 is TGTGCCACCAGCAGAGAAAAGGGGCTGGCCCTCGAGCAGTACTTC. It specifies CATSREKGLALEQYF.

The V gene is TRBV7-2, the J gene TRBJ2-4; D is perhaps TRBD1 (6 bases). V shed 5 bases and J shed 8 bases, with 13 bases lying between them. CDR3 length equals 13 residues. Germline CDR1 SGHTA, CDR2 FQGNSA. The CDR3 DNA reads TGTGCCAGCAGCCCAGGGGTGGGGGACATTCAGTACTTC. This codes for CASSPGVGDIQYF.

J is TRBJ1-2 and V is TRBV7-2; D not certain. CDR1 is SGHTA, CDR2 FQGNSA, per germline. This CDR3 has 14 amino acids. V was pared by 5 bases and J by 10 bases, with 20 bases between. The CDR3 reads CASSMRKERLDYTF. CDR3 DNA sequence: TGTGCCAGCAGCATGAGGAAAGAACGCCTGGACTACACCTTC.

V and J are TRBV9 and TRBJ2-1; 8 bases are a match to TRBD2. Germline CDR1 reads SGDLS; CDR2 reads YYNGEE. With 0 bases clipped from V and 8 bases from J, the junction kept 4 bases outside the gene matches. The CDR3 runs 14 residues. Here the CDR3 reads CASSVVSGGDEQFF. CDR3 DNA: TGTGCCAGCAGCGTAGTCAGCGGGGGCGATGAGCAGTTCTTC. Full variable domain (outside the CDR3, taken from reference TRBV9 and TRBJ2-1): DSGVTQTPKHLITATGQRVTLRCSPRSGDLSVYWYQQSLDQGLQFLIQYYNGEERAKGNILERFSAQQFPDLHSELNLSSLELGDSALYFCASSVVSGGDEQFFGPGTRLTVL.

This clone was observed a handful of times. CDR3 sequence (DNA): TGTGCCAGTAGCCTCGACAGGGCGGGGAACACTGAAGCTTTCTTT. Translated: CASSLDRAGNTEAFF. V gene TRBV19 combines with J gene TRBJ1-1; 7 nucleotides match TRBD1. Germline loops: CDR1 LNHDA, CDR2 SQIVND (reference sequence). Unmatched junction bases numbered 8, after V lost 6 bases and J lost 1 base. The CDR3 covers 15 residues.

The chain is built from TRBV5-5 and TRBJ1-6, with 7 positions matching TRBD1. Trimming cost V 4 bases and J 2 bases; bases outside gene matches: 9. From germline, CDR1 is SGHKS and CDR2 YYEKEE (reference sequence). The length of the CDR3 is 17 residues. CDR3 loop: CASSLLTGAPYNSPLHF. The CDR3 DNA reads as TGTGCCAGCAGCCTACTCACAGGGGCCCCCTATAATTCACCCCTCCACTTT.

The rearrangement joins TRBV5-4 to TRBJ2-5, with 10 positions matching TRBD1. The V segment lost 0 bases and the J segment 5 bases; nucleotides outside the gene matches: 4. Germline CDR1 SGHNT, CDR2 YYREEE (reference sequence). The CDR3 length is 15 residues. CDR3 DNA: TGTGCCAGCAGCTTGGGGGGGACAGGGGTCGAGACCCAGTACTTC. Protein sequence: CASSLGGTGVETQYF.

The chain carries TRBV7-5 and TRBJ2-5; the DNA was not compared with TRBD2, the D call given in the table. TRBV7-5 is tagged as a pseudogene. The CDR3 loop spans 13 amino acids. The CDR3 spells CARSATGEKTQYF. In DNA, the CDR3 is TGTGCCAGAAGCGCGACCGGGGAGAAGACCCAGTACTTC.

The sample holds one count of this clone. The chain employs TRBV11-2 and TRBJ2-3; 7 bases are a match to TRBD2. Germline values: CDR1 SGHAT, CDR2 FQNNGV. Trimming took 6 bases from V and 2 from J; bases not matched to a gene: 8. The CDR3 contains 15 residues. The CDR3 region has the DNA TGTGCCAGCAGACAGCGGGGTGACCCCACAGATACGCAGTATTTT. It yields the protein CASRQRGDPTDTQYF.

V usage is TRBV5-4 and J usage is TRBJ2-1, with a tentative D call TRBD2 (6 bases). Germline CDR1 and CDR2: SGHNT and YYREEE (reference sequence). CDR3 length: 15 amino acids. V lost 0 bases and J lost 6, with 13 bases in between. The CDR3 sequence: CASSLAPGEGNEQFF. DNA of the CDR3: TGTGCCAGCAGCTTGGCCCCGGGAGAGGGCAATGAGCAGTTCTTC.

The chain combines TRBV6-5 with TRBJ1-6; 8 positions agree with TRBD1. The V and J ends lost 11 bases and 7 bases, in that order; junction bases with no gene match: 4. This CDR3 comprises 12 residues. The germline V gene has CDR1 MNHEY and CDR2 SVGAGI. The CDR3 here is CAGGTGNSPLHF. The CDR3 nucleotides read TGTGCCGGAGGGACAGGCAATTCACCCCTCCACTTT.

CDR3 residues: CASSPQVETGELFF. The CDR3 region has the DNA TGCGCCAGCAGCCCACAGGTTGAGACCGGGGAGCTGTTTTTT. The J gene is TRBJ2-2, the V gene TRBV5-1, with a tentative D call TRBD1 (5 bases). This CDR3 is built from 14 residues. The germline gives CDR1 SGHRS, CDR2 YFSETQ. V was pared by 4 bases and J by 5 bases, with 12 bases between. The full variable domain, completed using reference TRBV5-1 and TRBJ2-2, is KAGVTQTPRYLIKTRGQQVTLSCSPISGHRSVSWYQQTPGQGLQFLFEYFSETQRNKGNFPGRFSGRQFSNSRSEMNVSTLELGDSALYLCASSPQVETGELFFGEGSRLTVL.

The table lists this clone with a count of one. The J gene is TRBJ1-1, the V gene TRBV9; D is unresolved. This CDR3 spans 11 amino acids. Trimming took off 3 bases at V and 6 bases at J, with 6 bases between the two ends. The germline CDR1 and CDR2 sequences are SGDLS and YYNGEE. The CDR3 nucleotides are TGTGCCAGCAGCGGCGACTCTGAAGCTTTCTTT. This encodes CASSGDSEAFF.

The chain uses TRBV4-1 and TRBJ1-6, with D tentatively TRBD1 (6 bases). This CDR3 comprises 13 residues. V was clipped by 0 bases and J by 15 bases, with 12 bases between them. Germline V CDR1 and CDR2: MGHRA, YSYEKL. The CDR3: CASSQDQGKRLHF. The CDR3, as DNA: TGCGCCAGCAGCCAAGATCAGGGGAAGCGCCTCCACTTT.

This CDR3 reads CASSWGISSGDNEQFF. The CDR3 DNA follows: TGCGCCAGCAGCTGGGGGATTTCTAGCGGGGACAATGAGCAGTTCTTC. This chain links TRBV5-1 with TRBJ2-1; TRBD2 matches 9 bases. Germline loops: CDR1 SGHRS, CDR2 YFSETQ. Trimming cost V 3 bases and J 5 bases; bases outside gene matches: 9. This CDR3 region has 16 residues.

CDR3 protein: CASSLFRGTSGANEQFF. The CDR3 DNA sequence: TGTGCCAGCAGTTTATTCCGCGGGACCAGTGGGGCCAATGAGCAGTTCTTC. The chain combines TRBV27 with TRBJ2-1, with a possible D match to TRBD2 (6 bases). The CDR3 loop spans 17 amino acids. Germline lookup yields CDR1 MNHEY and CDR2 SMNVEV (reference sequence). Trimming removed 1 base at V and 6 bases at J, with 19 bases between.

The chain couples TRBV4-3 to TRBJ2-5, with 7 bases aligning to TRBD2. V was pared by 1 base and J by 4 bases, with 6 bases of the junction left unmatched. This CDR3 is 15 amino acids long. Germline V CDR1 and CDR2: LGHNA, YSLEER. DNA for the CDR3: TGCGCCAGCAGCCAAGCCAGCGGGGAACCAGAGACCCAGTACTTC. Its protein is CASSQASGEPETQYF.

This chain connects TRBV29-1 to TRBJ2-1, with 11 nucleotides matching TRBD2. The CDR3 is made up of 16 amino acids. CDR1 SQVTM and CDR2 ANQGSEA come from the germline V gene. With 3 bases clipped from V and 0 bases from J, the junction kept 4 bases outside the gene matches. The CDR3 loop reads CSVEAGLAGSYNEQFF. CDR3 nucleotide sequence: TGCAGCGTTGAGGCTGGACTAGCGGGCTCCTACAATGAGCAGTTCTTC.

The V gene is TRBV9, the J gene TRBJ2-3; 9 bases are shared with TRBD2. The germline CDR1 and CDR2 sequences are SGDLS and YYNGEE. V lost 1 base to trimming and J lost 2 bases; unmatched junction nucleotides: 2. This CDR3 region has 15 residues. The CDR3 coding sequence is TGTGCCAGCAGCGTACTAGCGGGGACCACAGATACGCAGTATTTT. Protein: CASSVLAGTTDTQYF.

This chain connects TRBV27 to TRBJ2-1; TRBD2 might be the D (6 bases). Trimming took 4 bases from V and 7 from J, leaving 8 bases between them. The CDR3 runs to 12 residues. Per the germline V gene, CDR1 is MNHEY and CDR2 is SMNVEV (reference sequence). CDR3 amino acids: CASSYAGNEQFF. The CDR3 DNA follows: TGTGCCAGCAGTTATGCGGGGAATGAGCAGTTCTTC.

The rearrangement uses TRBV4-3 and TRBJ2-5; D is uncertain. Trimming cost V 1 base and J 1 base, with 13 bases left between them. Per the germline V gene, CDR1 is LGHNA and CDR2 is YSLEER. The length of the CDR3 is 16 residues. CDR3 region: CASSQGSRNAQETQYF. CDR3 in DNA: TGCGCCAGCAGCCAAGGGAGTCGGAACGCCCAAGAGACCCAGTACTTC.

The chain joins TRBV7-3 to TRBJ2-3; 12 nucleotides agree with TRBD2. The CDR3 covers 19 residues. The V gene's germline CDR1 is SGHTA and CDR2 FQGTGA. The trim removed 5 bases at V and 0 bases at J, leaving 12 bases unmatched. The DNA of the CDR3 is TGTGCCAGCAGCCCGAAAACTAGCGGGGGGCCGAGTAGCACAGATACGCAGTATTTT. Translation gives CASSPKTSGGPSSTDTQYF.

The J gene is TRBJ1-2, the V gene TRBV7-2, with 8 bases matching TRBD1. CDR1 SGHTA and CDR2 FQGNSA come from the germline V gene. The J segment lost 7 bases and the V segment lost 3 bases, leaving 1 base of the junction unmatched. The CDR3 runs 12 residues. DNA for the CDR3: TGTGCCAGCAGCTTGACAGGGGCTGGCTACACCTTC. Protein sequence: CASSLTGAGYTF. The variable domain in full, with the rest retrieved from reference TRBV7-2 and TRBJ1-2, is GAGVSQSPSNKVTEKGKDVELRCDPISGHTALYWYRQSLGQGLEFLIYFQGNSAPDKSGLPSDRFSAERTGGSVSTLTIQRTQQEDSAVYLCASSLTGAGYTFGSGTRLTVV.

This chain's CDR3 is CASSYSITSGRTDTQYF. Here the CDR3 DNA reads TGTGCCAGCAGTTACTCGATAACTAGCGGGAGGACAGATACGCAGTATTTT. The gene calls are TRBV6-2 or TRBV6-3 and TRBJ2-3; 12 bases line up with TRBD2. The CDR3 contains 17 residues. The germline V gene has CDR1 MNHEY and CDR2 SVGEGT. Trimming cost V 0 bases and J 3 bases; bases outside gene matches: 4.

This CDR3 reads CASSPHPQGKGYNEQFF. Written as DNA, the CDR3 is TGTGCCAGCTCACCACATCCACAGGGAAAGGGCTACAATGAGCAGTTCTTC. V and J are TRBV18 and TRBJ2-1; D may be TRBD1 (6 bases). The CDR3 extends over 17 amino acids. The V gene lost 1 base and the J gene lost 3 bases, with 16 bases spanning the gap. Germline V gene lookup returns CDR1 KGHSH and CDR2 LQKENI.

The chain uses TRBV18 and TRBJ1-3, with D hard to call. The CDR3 is 13 residues long. The germline V gene has CDR1 KGHSH and CDR2 LQKENI. V was pared by 5 bases and J by 3 bases, with 8 bases between. DNA for the CDR3: TGTGCCAGCTCAGACTCTGGTGGAAACACCATATATTTT. Its translation is CASSDSGGNTIYF.

This sequence joins TRBV24-1 and TRBJ1-1; perhaps TRBD1 as D (5 bases). The CDR3 runs 14 residues. V was clipped by 7 bases and J by 8 bases, with 19 bases between them. Germline V lookup: CDR1 KGHDR, CDR2 SFDVKD. The CDR3: CATRGGESTREAFF. The CDR3 nucleotides are TGTGCCACCAGGGGGGGGGAGTCGACGAGAGAAGCTTTCTTT.

The chain links TRBV5-1 to TRBJ1-2; TRBD1 might be the D (6 bases). This CDR3 has 14 residues. V shed 4 bases and J shed 7 bases, with 17 bases lying between them. Germline V gene sequence: CDR1 SGHRS, CDR2 YFSETQ. Here the CDR3 reads CASSPDDTGFGYTF. DNA for the CDR3: TGCGCCAGCAGCCCGGATGATACAGGGTTTGGCTACACCTTC.

This sequence joins TRBV6-5 and TRBJ2-1; the D gene is possibly TRBD1 (6 bases). The V gene's germline CDR1 is MNHEY and CDR2 SVGAGI. The CDR3 sequence is 15 residues long. V lost 7 bases to trimming and J lost 5 bases, with 18 bases between them. CDR3: CASTPGVQVHNEQFF. Here the CDR3 DNA reads TGTGCCAGCACCCCAGGGGTGCAGGTTCACAATGAGCAGTTCTTC.

V is TRBV27 and J is TRBJ2-3; possibly TRBD1 for D (5 bases). CDR1 is MNHEY and CDR2 is SMNVEV in the germline V gene (reference sequence). V lost 4 bases, J lost 5 bases, and 10 bases lay in between. The CDR3 totals 13 residues. The CDR3 nucleotides read TGTGCCAGCAGTTACGACAGTCAAGATACGCAGTATTTT. Amino acids: CASSYDSQDTQYF.